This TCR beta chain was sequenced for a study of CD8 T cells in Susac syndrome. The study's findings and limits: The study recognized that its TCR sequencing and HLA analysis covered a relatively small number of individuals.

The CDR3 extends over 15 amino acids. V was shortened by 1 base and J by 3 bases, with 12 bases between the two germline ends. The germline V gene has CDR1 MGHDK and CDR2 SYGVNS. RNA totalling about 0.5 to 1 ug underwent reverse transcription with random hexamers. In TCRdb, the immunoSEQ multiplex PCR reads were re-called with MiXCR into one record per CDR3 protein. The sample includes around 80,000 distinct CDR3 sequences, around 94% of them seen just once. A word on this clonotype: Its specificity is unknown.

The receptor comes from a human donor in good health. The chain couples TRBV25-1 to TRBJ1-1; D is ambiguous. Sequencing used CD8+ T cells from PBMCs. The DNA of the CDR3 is TGTGCCAGCAGTGAATTCGGACTGCAGGACACTGAAGCTTTCTTT. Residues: CASSEFGLQDTEAFF. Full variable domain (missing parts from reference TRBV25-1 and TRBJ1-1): EADIYQTPRYLVIGTGKKITLECSQTMGHDKMYWYQQDPGMELHLIHYSYGVNSTEKGDLSSESTVSRIRTEHFPLTLESARPSHTSQYLCASSEFGLQDTEAFFGQGTRLTVV.